This T cell receptor (beta chain) came from a study of identical twins. Study-wide results and limits: A lower insertion count was a feature of abundant cord blood beta clonotypes, with no such feature in memory repertoires. There is a chance that invariant MAIT and iNKT cells partially muddied zero-insertion analyses. These conclusions were based on statistical analysis (cross-sectional, not following the same donors).

TCRdb reanalysed the 5' RACE reads using MiXCR and keeps one entry per CDR3 protein. The sample has some 500,000 distinct CDR3 sequences; 9.6% are singletons. Worth noting for this clonotype: Antigen specificity is unknown.

The data were also submitted as part of a second study, on yellow fever vaccine responses in identical twins.

Source material: PBMCs. The TCR sequence derives from a woman aged 18-29 years in good health.

The DNA of the CDR3 is TGCGCCAGCAGCTCAGGACAGGGGCCGTCTCAGCCCCAGCATTTT. Protein product: CASSSGQGPSQPQHF. The rearrangement joins TRBV5-1 to TRBJ1-5, with 9 bases lining up with TRBD1. V trimming: 3 bases; J trimming: 6 bases; junction bases outside the gene matches: 7. The germline V gene encodes CDR1 SGHRS and CDR2 YFSETQ. The CDR3 sequence is 15 residues long.